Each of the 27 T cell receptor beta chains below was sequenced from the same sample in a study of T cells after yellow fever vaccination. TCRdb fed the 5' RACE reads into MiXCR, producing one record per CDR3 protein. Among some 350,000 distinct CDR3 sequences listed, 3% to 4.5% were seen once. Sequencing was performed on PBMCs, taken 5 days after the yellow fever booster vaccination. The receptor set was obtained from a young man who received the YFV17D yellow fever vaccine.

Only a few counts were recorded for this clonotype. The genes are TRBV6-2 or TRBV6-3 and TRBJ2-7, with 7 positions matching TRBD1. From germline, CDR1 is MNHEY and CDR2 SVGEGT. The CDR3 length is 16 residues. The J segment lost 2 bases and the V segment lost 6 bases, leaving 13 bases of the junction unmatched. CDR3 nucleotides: TGTGCCAGCAGAAACACTCCGGGACAGCCACCCTACGAGCAGTACGTC. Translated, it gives CASRNTPGQPPYEQYV.

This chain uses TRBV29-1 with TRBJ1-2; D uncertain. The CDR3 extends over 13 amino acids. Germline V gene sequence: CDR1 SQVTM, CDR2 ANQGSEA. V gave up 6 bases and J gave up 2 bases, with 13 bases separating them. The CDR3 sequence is CSVFDVPNYGYTF. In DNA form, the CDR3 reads TGCAGCGTGTTCGATGTCCCCAACTATGGCTACACCTTC.

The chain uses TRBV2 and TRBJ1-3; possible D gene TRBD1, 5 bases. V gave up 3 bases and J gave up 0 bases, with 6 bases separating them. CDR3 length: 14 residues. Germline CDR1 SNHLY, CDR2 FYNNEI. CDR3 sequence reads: CASSEGRSGNTIYF. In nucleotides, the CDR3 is TGTGCCAGCAGTGAGGGGCGCTCTGGAAACACCATATATTTT.

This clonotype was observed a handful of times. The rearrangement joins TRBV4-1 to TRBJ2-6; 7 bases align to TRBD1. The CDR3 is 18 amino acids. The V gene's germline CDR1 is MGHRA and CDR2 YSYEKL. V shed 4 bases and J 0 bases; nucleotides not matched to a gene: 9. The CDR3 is CASSPEGAGYSGANVLTF. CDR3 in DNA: TGCGCCAGCAGCCCCGAGGGGGCAGGCTACTCTGGGGCCAACGTCCTGACTTTC.

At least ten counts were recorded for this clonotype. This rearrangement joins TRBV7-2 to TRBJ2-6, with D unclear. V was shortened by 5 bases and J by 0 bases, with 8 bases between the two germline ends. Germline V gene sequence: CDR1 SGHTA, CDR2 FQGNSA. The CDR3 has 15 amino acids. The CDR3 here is CASSPLPSGANVLTF. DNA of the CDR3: TGTGCCAGCAGCCCCCTCCCCTCTGGGGCCAACGTCCTGACTTTC.

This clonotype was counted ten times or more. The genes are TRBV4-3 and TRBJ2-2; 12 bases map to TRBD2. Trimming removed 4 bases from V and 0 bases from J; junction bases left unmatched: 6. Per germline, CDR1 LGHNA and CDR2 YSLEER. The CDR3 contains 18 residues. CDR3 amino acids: CASSPGLAGTSNTGELFF. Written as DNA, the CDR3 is TGCGCCAGCAGCCCCGGACTAGCGGGGACTTCGAACACCGGGGAGCTGTTTTTT.

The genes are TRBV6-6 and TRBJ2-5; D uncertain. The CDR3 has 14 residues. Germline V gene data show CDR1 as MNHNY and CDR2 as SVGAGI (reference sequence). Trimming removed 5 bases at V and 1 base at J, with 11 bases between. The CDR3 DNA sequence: TGTGCCAGCAGTGAGGACGGCCGCCAAGAGACCCAGTACTTC. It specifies CASSEDGRQETQYF.

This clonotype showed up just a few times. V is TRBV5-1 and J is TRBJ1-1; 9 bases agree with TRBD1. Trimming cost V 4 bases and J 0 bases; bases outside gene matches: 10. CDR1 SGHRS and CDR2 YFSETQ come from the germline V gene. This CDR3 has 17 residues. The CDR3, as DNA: TGCGCCAGCAGCATTCACAGGGGGCGCAGGCTGAACACTGAAGCTTTCTTT. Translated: CASSIHRGRRLNTEAFF.

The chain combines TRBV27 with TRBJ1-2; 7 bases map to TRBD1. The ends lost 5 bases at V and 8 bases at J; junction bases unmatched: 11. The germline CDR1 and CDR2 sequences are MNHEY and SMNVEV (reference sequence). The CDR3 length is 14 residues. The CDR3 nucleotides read TGTGCCAGCAGTCTACAGGGGACCTCTGAGGGCTACACCTTC. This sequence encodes CASSLQGTSEGYTF.

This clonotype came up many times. DNA for the CDR3: TGTGCCAGCAGCTTAGGTACACTAGCGGGGGGCACAGATACGCAGTATTTT. It codes for CASSLGTLAGGTDTQYF. V and J are TRBV11-2 and TRBJ2-3; 11 nucleotides line up with TRBD2. Looked up from germline, CDR1 is SGHAT and CDR2 is FQNNGV. Germline trimming cut 1 base from V and 1 base from J; bases unmatched to any gene: 4. This CDR3 contains 17 residues.

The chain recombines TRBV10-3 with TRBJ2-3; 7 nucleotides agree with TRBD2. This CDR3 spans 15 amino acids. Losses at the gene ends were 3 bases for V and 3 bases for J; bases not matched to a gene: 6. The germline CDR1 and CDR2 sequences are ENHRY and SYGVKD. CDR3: CAISDPGGKTDTQYF. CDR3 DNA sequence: TGTGCCATCAGTGACCCCGGGGGGAAGACAGATACGCAGTATTTT.

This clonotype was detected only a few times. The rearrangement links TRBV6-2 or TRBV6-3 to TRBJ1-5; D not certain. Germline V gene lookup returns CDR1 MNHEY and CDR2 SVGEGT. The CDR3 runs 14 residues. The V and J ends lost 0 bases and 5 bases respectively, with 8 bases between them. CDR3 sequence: CASSYSMADQPQHF. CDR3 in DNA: TGTGCCAGCAGTTACTCGATGGCCGATCAGCCCCAGCATTTT.

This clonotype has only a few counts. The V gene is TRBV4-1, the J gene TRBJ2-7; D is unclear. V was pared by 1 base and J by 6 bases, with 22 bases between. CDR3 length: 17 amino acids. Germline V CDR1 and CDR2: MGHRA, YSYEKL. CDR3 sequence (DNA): TGCGCCAGCAGCCAAGTTTCCCGGCAGATATTGCCTGGCGAGCAGTACTTC. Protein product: CASSQVSRQILPGEQYF.

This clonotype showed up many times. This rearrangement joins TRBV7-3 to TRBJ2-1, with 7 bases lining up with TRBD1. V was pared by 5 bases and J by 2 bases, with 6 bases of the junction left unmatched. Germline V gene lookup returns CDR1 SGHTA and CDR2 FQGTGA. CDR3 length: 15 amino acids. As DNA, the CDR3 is TGTGCCAGCAGCCGACAGGGCGTAACCTACAATGAGCAGTTCTTC. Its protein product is CASSRQGVTYNEQFF.

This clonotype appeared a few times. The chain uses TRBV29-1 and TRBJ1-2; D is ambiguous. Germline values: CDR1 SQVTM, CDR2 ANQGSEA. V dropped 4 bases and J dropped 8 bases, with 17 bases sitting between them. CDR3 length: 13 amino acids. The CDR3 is CSVGASASFGYTF. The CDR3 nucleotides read TGCAGCGTTGGGGCTTCAGCCTCATTCGGCTACACCTTC.

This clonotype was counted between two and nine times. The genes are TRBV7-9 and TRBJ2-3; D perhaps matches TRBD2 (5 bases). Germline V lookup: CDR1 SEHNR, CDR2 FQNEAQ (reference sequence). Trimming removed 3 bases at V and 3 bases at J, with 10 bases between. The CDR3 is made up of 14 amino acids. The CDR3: CASSFTGETDTQYF. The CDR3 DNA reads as TGTGCCAGCAGCTTTACCGGGGAGACAGATACGCAGTATTTT.

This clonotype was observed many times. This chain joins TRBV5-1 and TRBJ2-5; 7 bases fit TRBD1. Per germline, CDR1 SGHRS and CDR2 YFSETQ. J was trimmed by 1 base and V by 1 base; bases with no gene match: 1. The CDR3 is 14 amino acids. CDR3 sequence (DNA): TGCGCCAGCAGCTTGCGGGACAGCCAAGAGACCCAGTACTTC. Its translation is CASSLRDSQETQYF.

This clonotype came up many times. The CDR3 loop is CASSTDRVTYEQYF. CDR3 bases: TGTGCCAGCAGCACGGACAGGGTGACCTACGAGCAGTACTTC. J is TRBJ2-7 and V is TRBV7-2, with TRBD1 matching over 8 bases. After removal of 5 bases from V and 2 bases from J, the junction contained 5 bases not matched to a gene. Germline lookup yields CDR1 SGHTA and CDR2 FQGNSA. The CDR3 spans 14 residues.

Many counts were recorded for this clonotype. CDR3 residues: CASSPGGEQYV. DNA of the CDR3: TGTGCCAGCAGTCCGGGAGGCGAGCAGTACGTC. The chain recombines TRBV28 with TRBJ2-7; 7 bases line up with TRBD2. Looked up from germline, CDR1 is MDHEN and CDR2 is SYDVKM. Trimming took 5 bases from V and 6 from J; bases not matched to a gene: 1. The CDR3 covers 11 residues.

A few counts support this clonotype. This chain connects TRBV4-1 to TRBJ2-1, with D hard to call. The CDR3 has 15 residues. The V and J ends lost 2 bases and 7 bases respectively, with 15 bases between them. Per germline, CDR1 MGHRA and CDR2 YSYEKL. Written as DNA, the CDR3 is TGCGCCAGCAGCCAAAACTCCCCGGGCAGGAATGAGCAGTTCTTC. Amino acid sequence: CASSQNSPGRNEQFF.

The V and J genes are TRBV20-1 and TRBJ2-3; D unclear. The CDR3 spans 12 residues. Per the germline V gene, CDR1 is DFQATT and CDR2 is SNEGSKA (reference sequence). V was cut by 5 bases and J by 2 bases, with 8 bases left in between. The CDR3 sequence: CSAADFTDTQYF. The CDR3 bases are TGCAGTGCTGCCGATTTCACAGATACGCAGTATTTT.

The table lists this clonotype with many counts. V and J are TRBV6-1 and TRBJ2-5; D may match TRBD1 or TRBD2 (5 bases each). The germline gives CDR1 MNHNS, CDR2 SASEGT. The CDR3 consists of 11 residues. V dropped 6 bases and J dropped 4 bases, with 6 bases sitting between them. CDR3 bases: TGTGCCAGCAGGAGGGGAGAGACCCAGTACTTC. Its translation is CASRRGETQYF.

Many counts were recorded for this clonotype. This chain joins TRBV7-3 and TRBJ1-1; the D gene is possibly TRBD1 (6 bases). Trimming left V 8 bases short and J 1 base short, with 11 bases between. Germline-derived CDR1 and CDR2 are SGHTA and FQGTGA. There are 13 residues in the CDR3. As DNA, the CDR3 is TGTGCCAGCGGGGACACAGCGAACACTGAAGCTTTCTTT. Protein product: CASGDTANTEAFF. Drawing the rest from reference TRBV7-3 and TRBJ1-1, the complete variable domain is GAGVSQTPSNKVTEKGKYVELRCDPISGHTALYWYRQSLGQGPEFLIYFQGTGAADDSGLPNDRFFAVRPEGSVSTLKIQRTERGDSAVYLCASGDTANTEAFFGQGTRLTVV.

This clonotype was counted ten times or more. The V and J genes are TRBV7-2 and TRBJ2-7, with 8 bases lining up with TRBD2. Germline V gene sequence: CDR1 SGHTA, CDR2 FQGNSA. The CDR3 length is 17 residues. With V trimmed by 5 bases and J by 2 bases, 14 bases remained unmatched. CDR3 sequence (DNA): TGTGCCAGCAGCACCCGGGGAAGCGGGGGACTAACCTACGAGCAGTACTTC. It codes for CASSTRGSGGLTYEQYF.

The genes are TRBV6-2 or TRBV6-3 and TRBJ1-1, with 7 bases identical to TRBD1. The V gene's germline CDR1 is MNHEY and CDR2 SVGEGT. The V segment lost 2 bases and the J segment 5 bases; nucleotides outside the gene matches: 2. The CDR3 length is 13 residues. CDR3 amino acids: CASSYRTGTEAFF. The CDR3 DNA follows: TGTGCCAGCAGTTACAGGACAGGAACTGAAGCTTTCTTT.

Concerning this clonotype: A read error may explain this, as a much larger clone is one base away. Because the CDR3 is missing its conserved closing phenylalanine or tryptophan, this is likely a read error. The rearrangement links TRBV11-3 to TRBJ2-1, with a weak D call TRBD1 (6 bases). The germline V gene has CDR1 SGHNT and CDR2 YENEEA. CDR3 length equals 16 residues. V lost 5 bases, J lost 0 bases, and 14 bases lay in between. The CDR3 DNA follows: TGTGCCAGCAGCGTTGGACAGTCGAGCTCCTACAATGAGCAGTTCCTC. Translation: CASSVGQSSSYNEQFL.

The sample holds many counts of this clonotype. CDR3 DNA sequence: TGCGCCAGCAGCCAAGGGATTTCACCCCTCCACTTT. Its translation: CASSQGISPLHF. V usage is TRBV4-1 and J usage is TRBJ1-6; D not resolved. Germline loops: CDR1 MGHRA, CDR2 YSYEKL. The V and J ends lost 1 base and 9 bases respectively, with 4 bases between them. This CDR3 spans 12 amino acids.